This T cell receptor beta chain was profiled in a study of shared clonotypes between healthy human individuals. In the study overall: Participating donors consisted of two women and a few men aged 18 to 49.

The V gene's germline CDR1 is SGDLS and CDR2 YYNGEE. The CDR3 runs to 16 residues. Trimming cost V 0 bases and J 3 bases, with 13 bases left between them. As originally analysed: In the immunoSEQ data, sequences were junction-only and lacked quality scores, so filtering differed. The data were produced by immunoSEQ multiplex PCR, yet TCRdb's version contains in-frame clones alone and is incomplete. V, J and clone size reflect that table, while D and trimming were determined from the DNA. The data show about 1 million clones, about 74% seen once. The TCR was taken from a man in his late teens or twenties in good health. The sequencing sample was made of memory CD4+ T cells sorted from blood. Stated subset: CD45RA-negative fraction. This rearrangement joins TRBV9 to TRBJ2-1, with D perhaps TRBD2 (6 bases). The chain's CDR3 is CASSVAGDLNYNEQFF. CDR3 bases: TGTGCCAGCAGCGTAGCGGGGGACTTGAACTACAATGAGCAGTTCTTC.